This is a list of T cell receptor beta chains from one sample in a study of T cell repertoires in cytomegalovirus infection. TCRdb ran MiXCR on the reads and lists one entry per CDR3 protein. The sample holds roughly 500,000 distinct CDR3 sequences, about 17% seen once. Sequenced material: CD8+ T cells from PBMCs. The receptors were gathered from a human donor in good health (CMV status not recorded). Some clones in this sample may be carry-over from other donors' samples. The CDR3 runs from the conserved cysteine through the conserved F or W. Each record gives: CDR3 DNA, CDR3 protein, D gene, J gene, clone size, V gene. D genes are given only for firm matches. Expanded clones are given a class, and other clones once, few, many or no size at all.

cdr3_nt: TGTGCTAGTGGTCTTGGACAGGCTAGCACAGATACGCAGTATTTT; cdr3_aa: CASGLGQASTDTQYF; d_call: TRBD1; j_call: TRBJ2-3; clone_size: few; v_call: TRBV12-5
cdr3_nt: TGTGCCAGCAGCTTAGTCCGGGGAGTTTACAATGAGCAGTTCTTC; cdr3_aa: CASSLVRGVYNEQFF; d_call: -; j_call: TRBJ2-1; clone_size: many; v_call: TRBV7-9
cdr3_nt: TGCGCCAGCAGCCTTCCCAGCGGGGGGCCAGAGACCCAGTACTTC; cdr3_aa: CASSLPSGGPETQYF; d_call: TRBD2; j_call: TRBJ2-5; clone_size: -; v_call: TRBV4-1
cdr3_nt: TGTGCCAGCAGCCCCGAAGGTCTAGCGGGGGTAGTGACTGAGCAGTTCTTC; cdr3_aa: CASSPEGLAGVVTEQFF; d_call: TRBD2; j_call: TRBJ2-1; clone_size: many; v_call: TRBV7-9
cdr3_nt: TGTGCCAGCAGCCAAGAGGTCGGGAGCTCCTACGAGCAGTACTTC; cdr3_aa: CASSQEVGSSYEQYF; d_call: -; j_call: TRBJ2-7; clone_size: -; v_call: TRBV3-1
cdr3_nt: TGTGCCAGCAGCGTAGGCGGCCAGGGAAACGAGCAGTACTTC; cdr3_aa: CASSVGGQGNEQYF; d_call: -; j_call: TRBJ2-7; clone_size: -; v_call: TRBV9
cdr3_nt: TGTGCCAGCAGCTTATTAGGGTGGAACACAGATACGCAGTATTTT; cdr3_aa: CASSLLGWNTDTQYF; d_call: -; j_call: TRBJ2-3; clone_size: -; v_call: TRBV11-1
cdr3_nt: TGTGCCAGCAGCGTTGCGGGAGATCGGTACGAGCAGTACTTC; cdr3_aa: CASSVAGDRYEQYF; d_call: TRBD2; j_call: TRBJ2-7; clone_size: many; v_call: TRBV7-9
cdr3_nt: TGTGCCTGCTCGGGACAGCGGACCTACGAGCAGTACTTC; cdr3_aa: CACSGQRTYEQYF; d_call: TRBD1; j_call: TRBJ2-7; clone_size: -; v_call: TRBV30
cdr3_nt: TGTGCCAGCAGTTACGCATACAGGGTGGGAGAGACCCAGTACTTC; cdr3_aa: CASSYAYRVGETQYF; d_call: -; j_call: TRBJ2-5; clone_size: many; v_call: TRBV6-5
cdr3_nt: TGTGCCAGCAGTCCACCGGGGGGGCCTGGCGAGCAGTACTTC; cdr3_aa: CASSPPGGPGEQYF; d_call: TRBD2; j_call: TRBJ2-7; clone_size: many; v_call: TRBV12-3/TRBV12-4
cdr3_nt: TGCAGCGTTGGCGGGGGCCTGGACAATGAGCAGTTCTTC; cdr3_aa: CSVGGGLDNEQFF; d_call: -; j_call: TRBJ2-1; clone_size: few; v_call: TRBV29-1
cdr3_nt: TGTGCCAGTAGTAATGGAGGGACTGGTAGTCCTGGCTACACCTTC; cdr3_aa: CASSNGGTGSPGYTF; d_call: -; j_call: TRBJ1-2; clone_size: many; v_call: TRBV19
cdr3_nt: TGTGCCAGCAGCGCCTCCGGGACAGGAAACACTGAAGCTTTCTTT; cdr3_aa: CASSASGTGNTEAFF; d_call: TRBD1; j_call: TRBJ1-1; clone_size: few; v_call: TRBV9
cdr3_nt: TGTGCCAGCGAGGGGGGAACTGAAGCTTTCTTT; cdr3_aa: CASEGGTEAFF; d_call: -; j_call: TRBJ1-1; clone_size: many; v_call: TRBV2
cdr3_nt: TGTGCCAGCAGCTTAGGTTCGAGGGGTCGGTCTGGCACTGAAGCTTTCTTT; cdr3_aa: CASSLGSRGRSGTEAFF; d_call: -; j_call: TRBJ1-1; clone_size: many; v_call: TRBV7-2
cdr3_nt: TGTGCCAGCACCCTAGCGGGAGGGACGGCGAACACCGGGGAGCTGTTTTTT; cdr3_aa: CASTLAGGTANTGELFF; d_call: TRBD2; j_call: TRBJ2-2; clone_size: many; v_call: TRBV7-9
cdr3_nt: TGTGCCAGCAGCCAAGAAACCGAAAATGAGCAGTTCTTC; cdr3_aa: CASSQETENEQFF; d_call: -; j_call: TRBJ2-1; clone_size: few; v_call: TRBV4-2
cdr3_nt: TGTGCCAGCAGTTACTCGGGTATTCAGCCCCAGCATTTT; cdr3_aa: CASSYSGIQPQHF; d_call: -; j_call: TRBJ1-5; clone_size: many; v_call: TRBV6-5
cdr3_nt: TGTGCCAGCAGTTCGGGGTCACCCCTCCACTTT; cdr3_aa: CASSSGSPLHF; d_call: -; j_call: TRBJ1-6; clone_size: many; v_call: TRBV12-3/TRBV12-4
cdr3_nt: TGTGCCAGCAGCCCTCTCCTGTTAGCGGTTCAAGAGACCCAGTACTTC; cdr3_aa: CASSPLLLAVQETQYF; d_call: -; j_call: TRBJ2-5; clone_size: many; v_call: TRBV7-9
cdr3_nt: TGTGCCACCAGTGATCGTTCTAGCGGGAGAGGGGGCAATGAGCAGTTCTTC; cdr3_aa: CATSDRSSGRGGNEQFF; d_call: TRBD2; j_call: TRBJ2-1; clone_size: few; v_call: TRBV24-1
cdr3_nt: TGTGCCAGCAGCGAAGGTAGCGGGAACAAATTAAACATTCAGTACTTC; cdr3_aa: CASSEGSGNKLNIQYF; d_call: TRBD2; j_call: TRBJ2-4; clone_size: few; v_call: TRBV9
cdr3_nt: TGTGCCAGCAGTTACTCGGGGGGGCACGAGCAGTACTTC; cdr3_aa: CASSYSGGHEQYF; d_call: -; j_call: TRBJ2-7; clone_size: -; v_call: TRBV6-6
cdr3_nt: TGTGCCAGCAGCCAAGATTCTAGATTCGGCAGGAGCAACTATGGCTACACCTTC; cdr3_aa: CASSQDSRFGRSNYGYTF; d_call: -; j_call: TRBJ1-2; clone_size: -; v_call: TRBV3-1
cdr3_nt: TGTGCCAGCAGCCAAAAAGCGGGAGGGCCCAATGAGCAGTTCTTC; cdr3_aa: CASSQKAGGPNEQFF; d_call: TRBD2; j_call: TRBJ2-1; clone_size: -; v_call: TRBV4-2
cdr3_nt: TGTGCCAGCAGCTTAAGCCTTAGCTCCGGGCAGTACTTC; cdr3_aa: CASSLSLSSGQYF; d_call: -; j_call: TRBJ2-7; clone_size: many; v_call: TRBV7-8
cdr3_nt: TGTGCCAGCAGCCCGCGACTAGCGGGGGGGAACTACAATGAGCAGTTCTTC; cdr3_aa: CASSPRLAGGNYNEQFF; d_call: TRBD2; j_call: TRBJ2-1; clone_size: many; v_call: TRBV7-8
cdr3_nt: TGTGCCAGCAGCTTAAACAGGGGGCTCGACGAGCAGTACTTC; cdr3_aa: CASSLNRGLDEQYF; d_call: TRBD1; j_call: TRBJ2-7; clone_size: -; v_call: TRBV11-1
cdr3_nt: TGTGCCAGCAGTTCGGACAGTCTAGGTGAAAAACTGTTTTTT; cdr3_aa: CASSSDSLGEKLFF; d_call: -; j_call: TRBJ1-4; clone_size: many; v_call: TRBV6-5
cdr3_nt: TGCGCCAGCAGCTTGGCCCCCCCAGGTCGGGACAGGGGGGATGGCTACACCTTC; cdr3_aa: CASSLAPPGRDRGDGYTF; d_call: TRBD1; j_call: TRBJ1-2; clone_size: -; v_call: TRBV5-1
cdr3_nt: TGTGCCTCAAAAGGGGACAGGGGGTTGACTGGGGCCAACGTCCTGACTTTC; cdr3_aa: CASKGDRGLTGANVLTF; d_call: TRBD1; j_call: TRBJ2-6; clone_size: many; v_call: TRBV10-3